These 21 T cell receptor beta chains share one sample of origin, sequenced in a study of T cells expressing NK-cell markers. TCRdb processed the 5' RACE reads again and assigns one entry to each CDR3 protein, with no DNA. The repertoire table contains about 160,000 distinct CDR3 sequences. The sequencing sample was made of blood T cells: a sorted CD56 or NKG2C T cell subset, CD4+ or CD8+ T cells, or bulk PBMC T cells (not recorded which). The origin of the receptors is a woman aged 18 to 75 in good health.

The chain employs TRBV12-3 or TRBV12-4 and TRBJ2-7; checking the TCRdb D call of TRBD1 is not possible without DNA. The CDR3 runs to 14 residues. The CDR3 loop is CASSPPGQNYEQYF.

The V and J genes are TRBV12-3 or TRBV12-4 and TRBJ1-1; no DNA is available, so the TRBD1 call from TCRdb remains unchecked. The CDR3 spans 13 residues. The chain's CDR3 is CASRGQGGTEAFF.

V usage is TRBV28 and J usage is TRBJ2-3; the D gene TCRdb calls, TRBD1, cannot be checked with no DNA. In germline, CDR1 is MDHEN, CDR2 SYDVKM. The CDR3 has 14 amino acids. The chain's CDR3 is CASIGTGGPDTQYF.

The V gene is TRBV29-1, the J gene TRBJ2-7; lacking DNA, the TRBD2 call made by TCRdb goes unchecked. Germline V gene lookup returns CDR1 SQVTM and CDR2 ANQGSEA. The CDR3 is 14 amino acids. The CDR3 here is CSARGGSSSYEQYF.

The CDR3 loop reads CASSWYTRKEGETQYF. This rearrangement joins TRBV5-6 to TRBJ2-5; without DNA, the TCRdb call of TRBD2 cannot be checked. Germline V gene data show CDR1 as SGHDT and CDR2 as YYEEEE. The CDR3 has 16 amino acids.

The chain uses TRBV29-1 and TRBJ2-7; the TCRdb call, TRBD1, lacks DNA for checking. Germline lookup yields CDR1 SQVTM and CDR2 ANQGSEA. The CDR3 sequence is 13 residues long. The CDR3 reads CSVGADGGYEQYF.

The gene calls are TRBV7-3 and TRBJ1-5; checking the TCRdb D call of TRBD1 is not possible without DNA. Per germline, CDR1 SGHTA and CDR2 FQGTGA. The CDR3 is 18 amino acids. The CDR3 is CASSLKLRGTDSNQPQHF.

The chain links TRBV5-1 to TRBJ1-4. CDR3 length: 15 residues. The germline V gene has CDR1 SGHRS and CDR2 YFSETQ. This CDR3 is CASSLGTYKEEKLFF.

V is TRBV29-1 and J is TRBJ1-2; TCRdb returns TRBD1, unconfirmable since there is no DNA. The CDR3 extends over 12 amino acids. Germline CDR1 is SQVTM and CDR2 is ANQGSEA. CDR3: CSVVETGGGYTF.

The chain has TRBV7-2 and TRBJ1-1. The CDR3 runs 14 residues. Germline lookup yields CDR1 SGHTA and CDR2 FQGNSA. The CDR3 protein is CASSFIGKNTEAFF.

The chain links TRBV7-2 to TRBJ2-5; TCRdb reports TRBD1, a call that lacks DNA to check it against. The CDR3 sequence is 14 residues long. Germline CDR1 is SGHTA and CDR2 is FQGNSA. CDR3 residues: CASSRPGQEETQYF. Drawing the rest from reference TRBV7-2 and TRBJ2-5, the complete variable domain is GAGVSQSPSNKVTEKGKDVELRCDPISGHTALYWYRQSLGQGLEFLIYFQGNSAPDKSGLPSDRFSAERTGGSVSTLTIQRTQQEDSAVYLCASSRPGQEETQYFGPGTRLLVL.

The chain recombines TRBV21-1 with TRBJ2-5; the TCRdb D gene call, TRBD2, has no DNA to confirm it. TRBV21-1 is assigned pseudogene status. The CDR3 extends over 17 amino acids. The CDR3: CASSKYSSGAIQETQYF.

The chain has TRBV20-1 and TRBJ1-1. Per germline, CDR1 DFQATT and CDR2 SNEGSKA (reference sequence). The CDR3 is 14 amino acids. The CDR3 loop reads CSASNSGRGTEAFF.

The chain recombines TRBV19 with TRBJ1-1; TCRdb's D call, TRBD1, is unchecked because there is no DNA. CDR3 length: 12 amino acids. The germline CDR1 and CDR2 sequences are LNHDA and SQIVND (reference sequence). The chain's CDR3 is CASSRDMGQAFF.

CDR3 loop: CASSLNQAAYEQYF. The chain couples TRBV7-7 to TRBJ2-7. The CDR3 covers 14 residues. Germline CDR1 reads SSHAT; CDR2 reads FNYEAQ (reference sequence).

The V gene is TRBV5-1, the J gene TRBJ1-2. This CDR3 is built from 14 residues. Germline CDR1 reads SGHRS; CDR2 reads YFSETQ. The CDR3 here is CASSNERADYGYTF.

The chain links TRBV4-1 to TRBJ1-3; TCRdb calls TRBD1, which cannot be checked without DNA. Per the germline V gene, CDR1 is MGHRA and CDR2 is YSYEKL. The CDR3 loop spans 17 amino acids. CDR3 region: CASSQKTGGFSGNTIYF.

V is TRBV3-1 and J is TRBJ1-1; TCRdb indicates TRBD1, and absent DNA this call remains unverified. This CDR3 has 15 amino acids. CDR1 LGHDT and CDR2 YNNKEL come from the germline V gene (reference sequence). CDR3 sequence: CASSLNRNLNTEAFF.

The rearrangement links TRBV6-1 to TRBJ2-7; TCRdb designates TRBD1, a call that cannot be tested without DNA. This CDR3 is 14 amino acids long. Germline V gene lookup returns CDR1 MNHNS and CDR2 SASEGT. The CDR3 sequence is CASSATGVRYEQYF.

The CDR3 spells CASSQDSRAGYTF. V is TRBV4-2 and J is TRBJ1-2. This CDR3 has 13 amino acids. In germline, CDR1 is LGHNA, CDR2 YNFKEQ.

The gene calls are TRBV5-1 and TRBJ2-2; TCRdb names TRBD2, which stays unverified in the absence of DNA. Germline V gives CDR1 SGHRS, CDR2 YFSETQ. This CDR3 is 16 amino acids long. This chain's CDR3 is CASSLLLAGVSGELFF.